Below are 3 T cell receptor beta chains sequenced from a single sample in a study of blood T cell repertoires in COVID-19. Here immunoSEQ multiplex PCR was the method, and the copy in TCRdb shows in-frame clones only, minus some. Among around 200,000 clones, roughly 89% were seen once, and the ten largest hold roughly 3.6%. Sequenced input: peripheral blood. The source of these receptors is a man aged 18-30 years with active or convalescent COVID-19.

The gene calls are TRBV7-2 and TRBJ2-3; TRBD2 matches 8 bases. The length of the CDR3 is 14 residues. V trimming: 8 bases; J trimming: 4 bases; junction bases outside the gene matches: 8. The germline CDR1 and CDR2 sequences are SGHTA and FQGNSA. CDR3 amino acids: CASGLANRADTQYF. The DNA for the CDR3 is TGTGCCAGCGGACTAGCCAACAGAGCAGATACGCAGTATTTT.

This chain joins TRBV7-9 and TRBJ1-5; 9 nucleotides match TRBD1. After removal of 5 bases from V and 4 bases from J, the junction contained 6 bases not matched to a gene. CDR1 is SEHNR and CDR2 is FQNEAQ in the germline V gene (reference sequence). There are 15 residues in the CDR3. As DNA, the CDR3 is TGTGCCAGCAGCCCTTTTGGACAGGGGAATCAGCCCCAGCATTTT. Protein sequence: CASSPFGQGNQPQHF. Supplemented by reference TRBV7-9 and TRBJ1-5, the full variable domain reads DTGVSQNPRHKITKRGQNVTFRCDPISEHNRLYWYRQTLGQGPEFLTYFQNEAQLEKSRLLSDRFSAERPKGSFSTLEIQRTEQGDSAMYLCASSPFGQGNQPQHFGDGTRLSIL.

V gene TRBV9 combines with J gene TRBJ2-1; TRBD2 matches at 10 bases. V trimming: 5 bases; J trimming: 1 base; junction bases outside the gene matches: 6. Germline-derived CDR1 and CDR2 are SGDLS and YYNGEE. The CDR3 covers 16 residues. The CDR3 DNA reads TGTGCCAGCAGTTTTCTAGCGGGAGCATCCTACAATGAGCAGTTCTTC. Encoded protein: CASSFLAGASYNEQFF.